This T cell receptor (beta chain) is from a study of cytomegalovirus exposure and HLA in healthy donors. This CDR3 comprises 15 residues. V lost 1 base and J 1 base, leaving 8 bases between the germline ends. Germline V gene lookup returns CDR1 MGHRA and CDR2 YSYEKL. A note on this clone: Its antigen is as yet unknown.

Study-wide findings and caveats: The authors enumerated 150 to 200 TCR beta chains as linked to cytomegalovirus. An analysis was carried out at a later point. It showed that HLA-associated TCR beta chains were more clonally expanded than equally common non-associated chains. When presence/absence was analysed, sequencing depth was taken to be roughly uniform across donors. When a later analysis was performed, an Asian-associated ancestry cluster reportedly had fewer N-insertions than the approximately 680-donor mean.

The PCR made use of 60 Vbeta and 13 Jbeta primers. The table came from immunoSEQ multiplex PCR; TCRdb's copy has only in-frame clones and leaves some out. There are under 90,000 clones in the sample, with about 13% held by the top ten. The sample consisted of PBMCs. This receptor was identified in a man aged 50-59 years in good health and CMV-seropositive. This rearrangement joins TRBV4-1 to TRBJ1-5; D may be TRBD1 (5 bases). DNA of the CDR3: TGCGCCAGCAGCCAAGCCCCAGGGAGCAATCAGCCCCAGCATTTT. Translated, it gives CASSQAPGSNQPQHF.